The entry below describes one T cell receptor (beta chain). Its antigen is as yet unknown. The data belong to a study of fetal regulatory T cell absence and autoimmunity. Overall study findings and caveats: TRB gene family usage was broadly similar in cord blood and pancreas. Some top pancreas TCR clones were over 85-fold enriched versus cord blood. In IPEX syndrome, oligoclonal enrichment was read as supporting prenatal antigen-driven autoimmunity in the pancreas.

CDR3 length equals 14 residues. The ends were cut back, 4 bases at V and 3 bases at J, with 13 bases in the middle. Germline lookup yields CDR1 SEHNR and CDR2 FQNEAQ (reference sequence). The survey-level immunoSEQ assay was used. Libraries were prepared by immunoSEQ multiplex PCR; TCRdb keeps only in-frame clonotypes and omits some of them. Of roughly 95,000 clones listed, approximately 79% were seen once; the top ten hold 2%. This sequence was found in a male donor with IPEX syndrome. Material: pancreas tissue. This sequence joins TRBV7-9 and TRBJ2-7; D unresolved. The CDR3 reads CASSWGQYNYEQYF. The CDR3 nucleotides are TGTGCCAGCAGCTGGGGTCAGTACAACTACGAGCAGTACTTC.